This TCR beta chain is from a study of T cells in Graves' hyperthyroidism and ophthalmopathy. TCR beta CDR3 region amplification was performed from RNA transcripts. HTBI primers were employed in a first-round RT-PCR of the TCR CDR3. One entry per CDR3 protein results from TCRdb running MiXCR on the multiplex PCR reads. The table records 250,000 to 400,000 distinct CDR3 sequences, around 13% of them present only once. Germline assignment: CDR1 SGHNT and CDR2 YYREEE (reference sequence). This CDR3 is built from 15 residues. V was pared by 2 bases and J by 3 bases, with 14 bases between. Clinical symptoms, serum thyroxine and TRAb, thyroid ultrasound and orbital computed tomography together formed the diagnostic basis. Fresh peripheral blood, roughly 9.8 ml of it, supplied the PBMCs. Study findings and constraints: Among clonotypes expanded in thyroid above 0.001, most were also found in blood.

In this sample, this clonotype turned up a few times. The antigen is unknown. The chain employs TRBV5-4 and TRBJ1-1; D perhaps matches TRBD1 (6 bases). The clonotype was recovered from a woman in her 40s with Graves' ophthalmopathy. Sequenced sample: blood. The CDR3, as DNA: TGTGCCAGCAGCTTCGGGGGGGCTGGGGACACTGAAGCTTTCTTT. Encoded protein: CASSFGGAGDTEAFF.